The 10 T cell receptor beta chains presented below share a single source sample, sequenced in a study of shared clonotypes between healthy human individuals. Here immunoSEQ multiplex PCR was the method, and the copy in TCRdb shows in-frame clones only, minus some. This sample has some 2,500,000 clones, with 80% to 95% found just once. The sequencing sample was made of naive CD4+ T cells from PBMCs. Subset defined: CD45RA+ positively selected. The receptor source for this set is a man between 18 and 29 years old in good health. Some clones in this sample may be carry-over from other donors' samples.

The V gene is TRBV12-1, the J gene TRBJ2-7. TRBV12-1 is recorded as a pseudogene. CDR3 length equals 16 residues. The CDR3 nucleotides are TGTGCCAGCAGCGCGGTCCGGGGGCGGGATTTCGACGAGCAGTACTTC. This codes for CASSAVRGRDFDEQYF.

The chain recombines TRBV5-1 with TRBJ2-2, with 9 bases that match TRBD1. Germline-derived CDR1 and CDR2 are SGHRS and YFSETQ. Trimming cost V 0 bases and J 4 bases; bases outside gene matches: 7. The CDR3 runs to 17 residues. CDR3 region: CASSLAATGGFTGELFF. Here the CDR3 DNA reads TGCGCCAGCAGCTTGGCCGCGACAGGGGGTTTCACCGGGGAGCTGTTTTTT.

This chain joins TRBV6-5 and TRBJ1-2; D uncertain. The CDR3 runs 13 residues. Per germline, CDR1 MNHEY and CDR2 SVGAGI. Between the trimmed V and J ends, which lost 7 bases and 6 bases, there was a span of 15 bases. CDR3: CASKFIGEDGYTF. The DNA of the CDR3 is TGTGCCAGCAAGTTTATCGGGGAGGATGGCTACACCTTC.

The CDR3 loop reads CASTSTYNEQFF. As DNA, the CDR3 is TGTGCCAGCACGAGTACCTACAATGAGCAGTTCTTC. The chain carries TRBV7-9 and TRBJ2-1; D remains ambiguous. Deletions cut 7 bases from V and 2 bases from J, with 6 bases between. CDR1 and CDR2 (germline): SEHNR, FQNEAQ (reference sequence). CDR3 size: 12 residues.

This clone turned up a few times. This sample includes further DNA sequences coding for the same CDR3. The J gene is TRBJ2-3, the V gene TRBV9; D gene uncertain. The germline V gene has CDR1 SGDLS and CDR2 YYNGEE. The V and J ends lost 0 bases and 2 bases respectively, with 4 bases between them. The CDR3 covers 13 residues. The CDR3 coding sequence is TGTGCCAGCAGCGTAGTCCTCACAGATACGCAGTATTTT. Protein sequence: CASSVVLTDTQYF. Full variable domain (rest looked up from reference TRBV9 and TRBJ2-3): DSGVTQTPKHLITATGQRVTLRCSPRSGDLSVYWYQQSLDQGLQFLIQYYNGEERAKGNILERFSAQQFPDLHSELNLSSLELGDSALYFCASSVVLTDTQYFGPGTRLTVL.

The chain is built from TRBV25-1 and TRBJ2-7; D might be TRBD1 (7 bases). V gave up 4 bases and J gave up 3 bases, with 13 bases separating them. CDR3 size: 14 residues. CDR1 MGHDK and CDR2 SYGVNS come from the germline V gene. The CDR3 DNA sequence: TGTGCCAGCAGTGCCGACAGGGAGGACTACGAGCAGTACTTC. Encoded protein: CASSADREDYEQYF.

V usage is TRBV28 and J usage is TRBJ1-2; the D gene is possibly TRBD1 (5 bases). The germline CDR1 and CDR2 sequences are MDHEN and SYDVKM. The CDR3 has 14 residues. The V gene lost 2 bases and the J gene lost 8 bases, with 15 bases spanning the gap. The DNA for the CDR3 is TGTGCCAGCAGTTTACCTGGACACAGCTACGGCTACACCTTC. Amino acids: CASSLPGHSYGYTF.

The CDR3 DNA reads as TGTGCCAGCAGTCCGGGACAGGCGACTTACTATGGCTACACCTTC. Its protein is CASSPGQATYYGYTF. The chain has TRBV28 and TRBJ1-2; 8 bases are shared with TRBD1. This CDR3 is 15 amino acids long. Germline lookup yields CDR1 MDHEN and CDR2 SYDVKM. V gave up 5 bases and J gave up 3 bases; unmatched junction bases: 8.

This sequence joins TRBV28 and TRBJ2-7; D possibly corresponds to TRBD1 (5 bases). Germline V gene lookup returns CDR1 MDHEN and CDR2 SYDVKM. V was trimmed by 10 bases and J by 3 bases, leaving 7 bases between them. The CDR3 totals 10 residues. In DNA, the CDR3 is TGTGCCACCGGACACTACGAGCAGTACTTC. Amino acids: CATGHYEQYF.

Note on this clone: The junction differs from germline at one of its ends, possibly a read error. This chain uses TRBV15 with TRBJ2-1; D may match TRBD1 or TRBD2 (5 bases each). Germline loops: CDR1 LNHNV, CDR2 YYDKDF (reference sequence). The CDR3 runs 14 residues. CDR3 loop: CATSRAVSGSEGLF. CDR3 bases: TGTGCCACCAGCAGGGCCGTCTCGGGCAGTGAGGGGCTCTTC.